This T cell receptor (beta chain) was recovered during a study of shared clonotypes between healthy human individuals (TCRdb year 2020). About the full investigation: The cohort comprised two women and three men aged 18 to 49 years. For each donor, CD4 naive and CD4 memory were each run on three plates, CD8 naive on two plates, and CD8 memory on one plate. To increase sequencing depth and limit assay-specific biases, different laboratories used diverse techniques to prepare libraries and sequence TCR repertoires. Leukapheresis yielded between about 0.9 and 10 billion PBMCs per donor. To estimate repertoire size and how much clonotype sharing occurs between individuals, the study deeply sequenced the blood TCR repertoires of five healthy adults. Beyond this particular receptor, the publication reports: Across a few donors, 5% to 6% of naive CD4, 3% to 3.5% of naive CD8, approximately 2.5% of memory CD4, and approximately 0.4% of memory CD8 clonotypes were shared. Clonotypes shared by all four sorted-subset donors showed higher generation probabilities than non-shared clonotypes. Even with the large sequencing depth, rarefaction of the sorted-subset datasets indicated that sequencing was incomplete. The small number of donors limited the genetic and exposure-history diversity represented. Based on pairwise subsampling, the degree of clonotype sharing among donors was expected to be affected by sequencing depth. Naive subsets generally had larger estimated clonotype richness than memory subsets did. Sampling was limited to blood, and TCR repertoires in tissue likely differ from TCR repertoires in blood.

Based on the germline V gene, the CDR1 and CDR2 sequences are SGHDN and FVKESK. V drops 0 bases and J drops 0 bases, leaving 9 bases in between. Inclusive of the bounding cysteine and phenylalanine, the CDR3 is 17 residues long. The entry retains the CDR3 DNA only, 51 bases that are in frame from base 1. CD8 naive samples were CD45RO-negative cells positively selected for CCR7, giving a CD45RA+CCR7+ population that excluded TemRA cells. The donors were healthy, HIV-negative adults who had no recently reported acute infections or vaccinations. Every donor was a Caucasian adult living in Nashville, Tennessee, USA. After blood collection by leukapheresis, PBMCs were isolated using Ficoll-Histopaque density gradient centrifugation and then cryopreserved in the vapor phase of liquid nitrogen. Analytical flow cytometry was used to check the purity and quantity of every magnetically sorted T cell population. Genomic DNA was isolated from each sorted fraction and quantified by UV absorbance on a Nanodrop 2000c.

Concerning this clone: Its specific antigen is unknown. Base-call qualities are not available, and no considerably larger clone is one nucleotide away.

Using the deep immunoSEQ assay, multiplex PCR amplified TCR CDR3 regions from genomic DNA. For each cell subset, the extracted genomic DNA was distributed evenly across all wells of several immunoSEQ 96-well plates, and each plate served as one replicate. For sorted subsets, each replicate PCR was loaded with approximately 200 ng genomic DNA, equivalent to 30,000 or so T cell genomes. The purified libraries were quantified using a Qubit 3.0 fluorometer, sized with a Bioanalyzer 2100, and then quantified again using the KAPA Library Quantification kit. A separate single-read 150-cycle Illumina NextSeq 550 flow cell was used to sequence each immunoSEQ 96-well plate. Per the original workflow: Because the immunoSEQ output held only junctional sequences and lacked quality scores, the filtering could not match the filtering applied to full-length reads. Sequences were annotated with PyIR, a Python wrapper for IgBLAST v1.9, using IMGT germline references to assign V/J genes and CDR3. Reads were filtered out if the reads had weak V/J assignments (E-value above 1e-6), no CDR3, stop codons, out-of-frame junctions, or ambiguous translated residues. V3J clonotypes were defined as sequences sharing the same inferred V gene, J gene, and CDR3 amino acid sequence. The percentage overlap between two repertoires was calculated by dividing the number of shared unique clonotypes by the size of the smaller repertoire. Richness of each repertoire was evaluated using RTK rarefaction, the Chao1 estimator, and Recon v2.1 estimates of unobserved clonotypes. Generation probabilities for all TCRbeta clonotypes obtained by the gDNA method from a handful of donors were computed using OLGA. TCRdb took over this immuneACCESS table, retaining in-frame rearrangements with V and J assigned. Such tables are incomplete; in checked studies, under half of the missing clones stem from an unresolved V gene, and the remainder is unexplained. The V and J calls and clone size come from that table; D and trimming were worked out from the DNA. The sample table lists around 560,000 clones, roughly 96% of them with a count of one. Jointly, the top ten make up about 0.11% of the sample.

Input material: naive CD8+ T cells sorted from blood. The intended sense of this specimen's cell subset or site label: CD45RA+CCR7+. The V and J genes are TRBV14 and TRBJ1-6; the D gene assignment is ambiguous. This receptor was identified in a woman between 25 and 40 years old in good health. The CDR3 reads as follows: CASSQDRSFSYNSPLHF. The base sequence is TGTGCCAGCAGCCAAGACAGGTCCTTCTCCTATAATTCACCCCTCCACTTT.